This T cell receptor beta chain came from a study of cytomegalovirus exposure and HLA in healthy donors (dated by TCRdb to about 2017). Context from the whole study: In an earlier analysis of under 750 of the donors, approximately 260 Gb of sequence data and 117 million unique TCR beta sequences from 180 million or so T cells were reported. In the later analysis, no new phenotypic data were used to find candidate immune exposures; instead, reliance was placed on TCR beta sequences and their occurrence across donors. The number of donors typed differed by locus, with about 629-630 for A, B, C, DRB1 and DQB1, over 500 for DQA1, 600 to 610 for DPA1, and 472 for DPB1. To predict cytomegalovirus infection status, the study brought together high-throughput TCR immunosequencing, statistical association of individual TCRs with disease status, and machine learning. The study was designed to test whether signatures of past pathogen exposure could be identified by cataloging public T cell receptors. The T cell repertoires of 666 subjects were profiled by immunosequencing and related to cytomegalovirus serostatus. All discovery cohort repertoires had been generated using a single sequencing platform. A later genetic analysis took genome-wide SNP genotypes for 398 of the 666 donors and used that subset as a discovery cohort. Besides the first cohort of 666 subjects, a separate validation cohort made up of some 110 different subjects was used. On average, around 230,000 unique TCR beta nucleotide sequences were sequenced per donor among 350 to 400 genotyped donors of the cohort, with roughly 18% of those sequences being non-productive. Among the roughly 400 genotyped donors, around 81% belonged to the genetic ancestry cluster associated with self-reported Caucasian donors. Donor age, sex, ethnicity and CMV serostatus were compiled together with the repertoire data. An early release that covered fewer than 800 HLA-typed donors contained approximately 300 gigabases of sequencing data and about 84 million unique TCR sequences. An earlier analysis of roughly 600 of the donors used high-throughput TCR beta sequencing to judge whether each TCR beta V gene segment behaved as functional or pseudogenic. A later analysis re-analyzed previously published TCR beta repertoires from roughly 600 donors and added high-resolution HLA genotyping to study TCR occurrence patterns. Because of strong linkage in the cohort, a handful of DR-DQ haplotypes were treated as single units for association and clustering. HLA typing included class I and class II loci at four-digit resolution.

The cohort was made up of roughly 670 healthy bone marrow donors. At the time of sampling, every cohort member was nominally healthy, though immune exposures that went unrecorded were likely present. The donor was CMV seropositive and was included in the group of 290 or so seropositive cohort members. A peripheral blood sample was provided by each donor, and peripheral blood mononuclear cells were used for TCR beta sequencing. The Qiagen DNeasy Blood Extraction Kit was used to extract genomic DNA from the blood cell samples. Paper-wide results and their limitations: The classifier was reported to diagnose cytomegalovirus status with high specificity and sensitivity in both the original and validation cohorts. An association between a missense DCLRE1C variant and V-gene and J-gene trimming of TCR beta chains was found in a later genetic analysis and replicated in an independent cohort. Because counts were too low, approximately 15 rarely observed V segments, including chromosome 9 orphons, were excluded from the earlier analysis of around 590 of the donors. Correlated functional status among segregating V segments might reflect linkage disequilibrium, but an unknown experimental factor could not be ruled out. When HLA alleles, especially DR and DQ, strongly co-occurred, TCR associations were difficult to assign to individual alleles. A later analysis found that most CMV-associated TCR beta chains appeared HLA-restricted, with HLA associations seemingly driven largely by CMV exposure. A few of the identified cytomegalovirus-associated TCR beta chains were confirmed in vitro to be specific for cytomegalovirus antigens. Specific HLA alleles were associated with 15,000 to 20,000 TCR beta sequences at a false discovery rate of 0.05 in a later analysis. It was suggested by the authors that the approach could potentially be generalized to other disease states and immunological phenotypes. In an earlier analysis of about 540 of the donors, most TCR beta V segments were observed in productive rearrangements about 87% or about 30% of the time, broadly matching IMGT annotations. Compared with equally common non-associated chains, HLA-associated TCR beta chains in a later analysis were more clonally expanded and had lower generation probabilities. In a later analysis, TCR association rates were found to vary across HLA loci, with the most associated TCRs seen for DRB1 alleles and the fewest for HLA-C alleles. According to a later analysis, parvovirus B19, influenza, CMV and Epstein-Barr virus appeared linked to several top co-occurrence clusters. Roughly uniform sequencing depth across donors was assumed in presence/absence analyses, although this assumption may not hold. A further reported finding was that TCR beta sequences accurately predicted the HLA-A and HLA-B alleles for most subjects in the first cohort. In the study, about 150 TCR beta chains were listed as associated with cytomegalovirus. HLA typing was unavailable for some donors at each locus, so association tests used only the typed subset. A later genetic analysis reported fewer N-insertions in productive TCRs among donors in an Asian-associated ancestry cluster than the roughly 620-donor mean. A cluster of highly shared sequence variants was judged likely to be a technical artifact of the sequencing pipeline. Some IMGT-functional V segments, including TRBV6-2 and TRBV6-3, could not be told apart with the 87-base-pair reads, so those segments were excluded. While some public TCRs were present in many individuals, most TCR sequences turned up only very rarely across donors. The only immune exposure information available for the cohort was CMV serostatus. Only TCR beta chains were sequenced in this cohort, and the absence of alpha or paired-chain data limited detectable features.

With respect to this clone: Its antigen target is currently unknown. The record has no base qualities; no much larger clone is one base away.

Receptors were amplified or captured by the immunoSEQ multiplex PCR assay. A mixture of 60 forward primers for TCR Vbeta segments and 13 reverse primers for TCR Jbeta segments was used in the multiplex PCR. The CDR3 region of rearranged TCR beta genes was amplified from genomic DNA with a multiplex PCR assay. Amplified TCR beta libraries were sequenced as 87-base-pair reads on the Illumina HiSeq System. The original pipeline was this. In a later analysis, roughly 80 million unique TCR beta chains were counted across the 650 to 750 repertoires, and roughly 9.9 million of these chains were shared by at least two donors. Raw reads were error-corrected and collapsed into unique sequences by a nearest-neighbor algorithm in which closely related sequences were merged to remove PCR and sequencing errors. Alignment of CDR3 sequences to IMGT reference sequences was used to assign V, D and J gene segments. For a sequence to be retained, a match of at least six nucleotides was required to both a V gene segment and a J gene segment. A rearrangement counted as productive if the CDR3 had no stop codons and remained in frame with V and J, and every other rearrangement counted as non-productive. Following IMGT convention, CDR3 was defined as the stretch from the second conserved V-encoded cysteine up to the conserved J-encoded phenylalanine. Sequences without an unambiguous match to a single V gene segment were excluded from the earlier analysis of 450 to 650 of the donors. An earlier analysis of approximately 590 of the donors classified V segments as functional when productive rearrangements were above 56.7% and as segregating when the standard deviation between donors was above 5%. A statistical classification framework was built for diagnosing cytomegalovirus status from the catalog of TCR beta chain sequences. In a later analysis, TCR nucleotide sequences were compared against IMGT/GENE-DB human TR gene sequences so that V and J genes could be assigned. A later analysis assigned CDR3 sequences and most-parsimonious VDJ recombination scenarios with the TCRdist pipeline. A later analysis defined each TCR beta chain by its CDR3 amino acid sequence plus V-gene family, and excluded reads lacking a unique V-gene family. A later analysis removed 550 to 650 highly shared, low-generation-probability nucleotide sequences to deal with suspected cross-contamination and a sequencing artifact. A later analysis calculated a clonal expansion index for each public chain from normalized within-repertoire ranks of inferred template counts. In a later analysis, generation probabilities were computed with a VDJ recombination model fitted to out-of-frame rearrangements, and the resulting probabilities were checked against IGoR. Hypergeometric tests were used in a later analysis to score TCR-TCR, TCR-HLA and TCR-CMV co-occurrence, with a repertoire-size bias correction applied to the TCR pairs. In a later analysis, false discovery rates were estimated by permuting HLA or CMV assignments 20 times. In a later analysis, co-occurring TCRs were grouped using DBSCAN, with TCRdist sequence similarity added in when clustering inside HLA-allele-positive subsets. Co-occurrence clustering excluded repertoires with fewer than 30,000 or more than 120,000 public chains, plus five with anomalous nucleotide sharing. TCRdb stores this immuneACCESS table with in-frame sequences only. Part of the clones is absent; in the studies checked, under half of the shortfall reflects unresolved V genes, and no reason is known for the rest. For V, J and clone size, that table is used; D and trimming come from the DNA. For this sample the table gives 160,000 or so clones, of which approximately 80% were detected only once. The ten top clones hold around 2.2% of the sample.

The CDR1 and CDR2 encoded by the germline V gene (reference sequence) are LNHDA and SQIVND. V lost 2 bases and J lost 3 bases; the stretch between them is 11 bases long. CDR3 length: 14 amino acids, cysteine to phenylalanine. The sequence is cut down to CDR3 DNA, 42 bases in frame from base 1. The sample taken for sequencing was PBMCs. The rearrangement joined TRBV19 to TRBJ2-7; matching of 7 bases hints at TRBD2 as the D gene. This clonotype was sampled from a man in his fifties or sixties in good health and CMV-seropositive. The nucleotide sequence reads as follows: TGTGCCAGTAGTATAACGGGGGGCAACTACGAGCAGTACTTC. Protein translation: CASSITGGNYEQYF.